This TCR beta chain originates from a study of OX40 agonist ivuxolimab in advanced cancers. The wider study: All patients had ivuxolimab intravenously every 2 weeks at 0.01 to 10 mg/kg. Study outcomes and limitations: At 0.1 to 3.0 mg/kg, CD4+ and CD8+ blood T cells expanded clonally by week 6. Relative to CD4+, CD8+ T cells held more expanded clones on average.

Data came from immunoSEQ multiplex PCR; TCRdb stores just in-frame clones and leaves some out. The data hold 78,000 or so clones, with 90% to 95% observed a single time. Patients were excluded for autoimmune disease history or systemic immunosuppression. Concerning this clone: Antigen: not known.

With 5 bases clipped from V and 0 bases from J, the junction kept 9 bases outside the gene matches. The CDR3 extends over 16 amino acids. Germline CDR1 is MNHEY and CDR2 is SMNVEV (reference sequence). The receptor was derived from an adult with an advanced solid tumor such as melanoma, head and neck, liver or kidney cancer. The sample consisted of CD4+ or CD8+ T cells sorted from blood, taken in a trial of the OX40 agonist ivuxolimab. V is TRBV27 and J is TRBJ1-1; 7 nucleotides line up with TRBD1. The CDR3 coding sequence is TGTGCCAGCAGTAGTGACAGGGTGACAATGAACACTGAAGCTTTCTTT. This sequence encodes CASSSDRVTMNTEAFF.